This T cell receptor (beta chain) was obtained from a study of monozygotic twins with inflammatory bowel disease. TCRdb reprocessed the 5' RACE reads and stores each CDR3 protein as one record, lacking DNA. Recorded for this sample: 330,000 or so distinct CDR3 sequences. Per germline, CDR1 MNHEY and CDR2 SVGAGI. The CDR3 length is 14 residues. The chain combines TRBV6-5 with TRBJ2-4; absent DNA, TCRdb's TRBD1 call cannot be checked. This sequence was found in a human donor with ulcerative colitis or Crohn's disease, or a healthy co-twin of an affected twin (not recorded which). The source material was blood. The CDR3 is CASSYGQSSHIQYF.